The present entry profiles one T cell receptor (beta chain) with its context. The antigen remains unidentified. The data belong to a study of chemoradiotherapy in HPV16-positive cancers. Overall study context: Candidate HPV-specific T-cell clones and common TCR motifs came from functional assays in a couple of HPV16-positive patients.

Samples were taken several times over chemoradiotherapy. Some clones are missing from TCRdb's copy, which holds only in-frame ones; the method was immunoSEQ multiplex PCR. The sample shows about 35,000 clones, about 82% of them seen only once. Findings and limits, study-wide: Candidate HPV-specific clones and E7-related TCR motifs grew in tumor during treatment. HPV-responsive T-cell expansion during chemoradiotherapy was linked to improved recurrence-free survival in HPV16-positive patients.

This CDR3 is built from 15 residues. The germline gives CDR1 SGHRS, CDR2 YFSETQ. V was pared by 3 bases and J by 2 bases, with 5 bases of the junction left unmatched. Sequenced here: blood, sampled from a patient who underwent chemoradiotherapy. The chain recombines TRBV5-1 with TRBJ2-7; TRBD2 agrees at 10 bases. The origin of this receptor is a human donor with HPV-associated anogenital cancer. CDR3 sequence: CASSSSGGTTYEQYF. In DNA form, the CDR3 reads TGCGCCAGCAGCTCTAGCGGGGGTACAACCTACGAGCAGTACTTC. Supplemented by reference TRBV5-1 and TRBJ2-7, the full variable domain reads KAGVTQTPRYLIKTRGQQVTLSCSPISGHRSVSWYQQTPGQGLQFLFEYFSETQRNKGNFPGRFSGRQFSNSRSEMNVSTLELGDSALYLCASSSSGGTTYEQYFGPGTRLTVT.